This T cell receptor (beta chain) came from a study of T cell responses to AZD1222 COVID-19 vaccine. Trimming removed 5 bases at V and 4 bases at J, with 9 bases between. Germline V gives CDR1 MNHEY, CDR2 SMNVEV (reference sequence). CDR3 length: 13 residues. Measured with immunoSEQ multiplex PCR; TCRdb has only the in-frame clones, and not every one. The sample records fewer than 250,000 clones, approximately 94% being singletons. Study-level results: Spike-specific TCR breadth and depth grew following two AZD1222 doses.

As regards this clone: The antigen remains undetermined.

The receptor was isolated from an adult in good health. The chain employs TRBV27 and TRBJ2-1, with D possibly matching TRBD1 (5 bases). This material consisted of peripheral blood, taken on day 0 of MenACWY control vaccination. CDR3 DNA sequence: TGTGCCAGCAGTCCTGGACAATACAATGAGCAGTTCTTC. Its protein product is CASSPGQYNEQFF.